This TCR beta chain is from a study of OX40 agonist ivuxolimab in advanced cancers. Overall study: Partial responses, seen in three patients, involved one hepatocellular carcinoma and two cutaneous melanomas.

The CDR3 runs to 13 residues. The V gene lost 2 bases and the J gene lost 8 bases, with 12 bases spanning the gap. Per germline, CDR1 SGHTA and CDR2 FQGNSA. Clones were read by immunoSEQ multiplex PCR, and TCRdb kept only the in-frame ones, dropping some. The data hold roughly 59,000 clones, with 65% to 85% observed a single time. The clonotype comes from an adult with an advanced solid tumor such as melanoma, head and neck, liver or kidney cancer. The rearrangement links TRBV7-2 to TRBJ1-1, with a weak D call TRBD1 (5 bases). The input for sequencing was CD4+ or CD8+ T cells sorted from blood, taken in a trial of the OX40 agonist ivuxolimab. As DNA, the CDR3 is TGTGCCAGCAGCTTAATGGGCAGACAGGAAGCTTTCTTT. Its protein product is CASSLMGRQEAFF.